Below, one TCR beta chain is given with its context. These data come from a study of T cells in narcolepsy. Study context: Patients with NT1 or NT2 and healthy control donors were enrolled.

The V gene end was trimmed by 6 bases and the J gene end by 8 bases; junction bases not matched to a gene: 7. Germline CDR1 reads SNHLY; CDR2 reads FYNNEI. This CDR3 has 14 amino acids. The table came from immunoSEQ multiplex PCR; TCRdb's copy has only in-frame clones and leaves some out. The repertoire includes about 27,000 clones, about 84% of them detected once, and around 3.7% sits in the top ten. The sequenced material came from CD45RA- memory CD4+ T cells from PBMCs. The receptor's source is a human donor with narcolepsy. The chain recombines TRBV2 with TRBJ1-5, with 10 bases fitting TRBD1. The CDR3, as DNA: TGTGCCAGCAGGGGACAGGGGCGGGCGGAGCCCCAGCATTTT. As protein: CASRGQGRAEPQHF.